Following are 32 T cell receptor beta chains from one sample sequenced in a study of cytomegalovirus exposure and HLA in healthy donors. TCRdb's copy holds only in-frame clones and misses some; the assay was immunoSEQ multiplex PCR. This table holds under 400,000 clones, nearly 90% found once. The sequenced material came from PBMCs. The origin of the receptors is a man aged 25-45 years in good health and CMV-seronegative.

This clone has just one count. This chain uses TRBV28 with TRBJ2-1, with D possibly being TRBD1 (6 bases). The CDR3 has 14 residues. Looked up from germline, CDR1 is MDHEN and CDR2 is SYDVKM. Deletions cut 3 bases from V and 6 bases from J, with 12 bases between. The CDR3 spells CASSFAGVRNEQFF. The CDR3 DNA reads as TGTGCCAGCAGTTTCGCAGGGGTGCGCAATGAGCAGTTCTTC.

This chain joins TRBV10-1 and TRBJ2-5; D uncertain. The CDR3 runs to 13 residues. V was pared by 4 bases and J by 2 bases, with 8 bases between. CDR1 WNHNN and CDR2 SYGVQD come from the germline V gene (reference sequence). The CDR3 coding sequence is TGCGCCAGCAGTGCCCAGATACAAGAGACCCAGTACTTC. It codes for CASSAQIQETQYF.

V and J are TRBV11-2 and TRBJ2-5; D remains unclear. The CDR3 spans 15 residues. V lost 5 bases, J lost 0 bases, and 13 bases lay in between. CDR1 is SGHAT, CDR2 FQNNGV, per germline. In DNA, the CDR3 is TGTGCCAGCAGCCCCCAGTACACGTACCAAGAGACCCAGTACTTC. Its protein product is CASSPQYTYQETQYF.

CDR3 sequence (DNA): TGTGCCAGCAGCCAAGTCCCAGGAGGGGTTATGGGCTACACCTTC. Amino acid sequence: CASSQVPGGVMGYTF. The chain recombines TRBV14 with TRBJ1-2; tentatively, D is TRBD1 (5 bases). V dropped 1 base and J dropped 8 bases, with 17 bases sitting between them. Germline lookup yields CDR1 SGHDN and CDR2 FVKESK. The CDR3 totals 15 residues.

DNA for the CDR3: TGCGCCACCCAGAACACTGAAGCTTTCTTT. It encodes CATQNTEAFF. The chain employs TRBV5-1 and TRBJ1-1; no definite D call. CDR3 size: 10 residues. V dropped 9 bases and J dropped 1 base, with 4 bases sitting between them. The V gene's germline CDR1 is SGHRS and CDR2 YFSETQ.

The chain uses TRBV19 and TRBJ1-6, with D unresolved. The CDR3 runs 16 residues. The V end was cut by 7 bases, the J end by 4 bases, with 17 bases between. From germline, CDR1 is LNHDA and CDR2 SQIVND (reference sequence). As DNA, the CDR3 is TGTGCCAGTATGGCGGTAGTGGCAGCTTATAATTCACCCCTCCACTTT. Protein product: CASMAVVAAYNSPLHF.

The chain couples TRBV21-1 to TRBJ2-7; TRBD1 is the table's D call and was not checked against the DNA. TRBV21-1 is a listed pseudogene. CDR3 length: 15 amino acids. The DNA of the CDR3 is TGTGCCAGCAGCACCCGACAAGGCCCCAGTCCTCATCAGTACTTC. It yields the protein CASSTRQGPSPHQYF.

This chain uses TRBV12-5 with TRBJ2-2; a weak D match, TRBD2 (6 bases). Deletions cut 4 bases from V and 2 bases from J, with 11 bases between. The CDR3 consists of 15 residues. CDR1 and CDR2 (germline): LGHNT, FRNRAP. Written as DNA, the CDR3 is TGTGCTAGTGGTTGGGGACTTCCTAACACCGGGGAGCTGTTTTTT. Translating it yields CASGWGLPNTGELFF. Based on the CDR3 plus reference TRBV12-5 and TRBJ2-2, the full variable domain is DARVTQTPRHKVTEMGQEVTMRCQPILGHNTVFWYRQTMMQGLELLAYFRNRAPLDDSGMPKDRFSAEMPDATLATLKIQPSEPRDSAVYFCASGWGLPNTGELFFGEGSRLTVL.

V and J are TRBV5-1 and TRBJ1-2; D is perhaps TRBD1 (6 bases). This CDR3 region has 13 residues. Per germline, CDR1 SGHRS and CDR2 YFSETQ. The V end lost 4 bases, the J end lost 0 bases, and 7 bases lay between the germline ends. CDR3 residues: CASSTGSNYGYTF. The CDR3 region has the DNA TGCGCCAGCAGCACAGGGTCTAACTATGGCTACACCTTC. The variable domain in full, completed from reference TRBV5-1 and TRBJ1-2, reads KAGVTQTPRYLIKTRGQQVTLSCSPISGHRSVSWYQQTPGQGLQFLFEYFSETQRNKGNFPGRFSGRQFSNSRSEMNVSTLELGDSALYLCASSTGSNYGYTFGSGTRLTVV.

The V gene is TRBV15, the J gene TRBJ1-2; D remains ambiguous. Germline CDR1 reads LNHNV; CDR2 reads YYDKDF (reference sequence). Deletions cut 0 bases from V and 6 bases from J, with 11 bases between. This CDR3 comprises 14 residues. The CDR3 here is CATSRDSRSNGYTF. The CDR3 DNA is TGTGCCACCAGCAGAGATTCTAGGAGTAATGGCTACACCTTC. The full variable domain, in which reference TRBV15 and TRBJ1-2 provide the parts outside the CDR3, is DAMVIQNPRYQVTQFGKPVTLSCSQTLNHNVMYWYQQKSSQAPKLLFHYYDKDFNNEADTPDNFQSRRPNTSFCFLDIRSPGLGDTAMYLCATSRDSRSNGYTFGSGTRLTVV.

The chain recombines TRBV4-1 with TRBJ2-1, with 10 bases lining up with TRBD2. Per the germline V gene, CDR1 is MGHRA and CDR2 is YSYEKL. The CDR3 runs to 17 residues. V lost 0 bases, J lost 4 bases, and 6 bases stayed unmatched. The CDR3 region has the DNA TGCGCCAGCAGCCAAGAAAAGCGGGGGGGGCTATACAATGAGCAGTTCTTC. Amino acids: CASSQEKRGGLYNEQFF.

This clone was observed a handful of times. This chain connects TRBV6-1 to TRBJ2-3; TRBD1 matches at 7 bases. This CDR3 has 14 amino acids. The V segment lost 0 bases and the J segment 5 bases; nucleotides outside the gene matches: 2. From germline, CDR1 is MNHNS and CDR2 SASEGT. The CDR3 DNA follows: TGTGCCAGCAGTGAAGCAACAGGGGTAGATACGCAGTATTTT. Translation gives CASSEATGVDTQYF.

The chain carries TRBV5-6 and TRBJ1-1; 7 nucleotides line up with TRBD1. J was trimmed by 1 base and V by 2 bases; bases with no gene match: 5. Germline V gene data show CDR1 as SGHDT and CDR2 as YYEEEE. CDR3 length equals 15 residues. CDR3 sequence: CASSLSYRGNTEAFF. The DNA of the CDR3 is TGTGCCAGCAGCTTATCTTACAGGGGGAACACTGAAGCTTTCTTT. Based on the CDR3 plus reference TRBV5-6 and TRBJ1-1, the full variable domain is DAGVTQSPTHLIKTRGQQVTLRCSPKSGHDTVSWYQQALGQGPQFIFQYYEEEERQRGNFPDRFSGHQFPNYSSELNVNALLLGDSALYLCASSLSYRGNTEAFFGQGTRLTVV.

This clone was detected once. The V and J genes are TRBV7-2 and TRBJ1-5; the D gene is possibly TRBD1 (5 bases). Trimming took off 5 bases at V and 0 bases at J, with 11 bases between the two ends. The CDR3 is made up of 15 amino acids. The germline V gene encodes CDR1 SGHTA and CDR2 FQGNSA. CDR3 sequence: CASSIDSNSNQPQHF. The CDR3 DNA sequence: TGTGCCAGCAGCATTGACAGCAATAGCAATCAGCCCCAGCATTTT.

This clone came up once. The genes are TRBV6-6 and TRBJ2-2, with 7 bases matching TRBD1. The ends lost 5 bases at V and 2 bases at J; junction bases unmatched: 5. CDR1 MNHNY and CDR2 SVGAGI come from the germline V gene (reference sequence). The CDR3 has 15 residues. The CDR3 bases are TGTGCCAGCAGTGGTGGGACAGATAACACCGGGGAGCTGTTTTTT. This codes for CASSGGTDNTGELFF.

The chain is built from TRBV2 and TRBJ1-4; D is uncertain. CDR1 is SNHLY, CDR2 FYNNEI, per germline. The CDR3 length is 15 residues. The ends were cut back, 1 base at V and 3 bases at J, with 9 bases in the middle. The CDR3 coding sequence is TGTGCCAGCAGTGAAGGCGAGCTGGCTAATGAAAAACTGTTTTTT. Translated: CASSEGELANEKLFF.

The chain uses TRBV25-1 and TRBJ1-1, with 8 bases identical to TRBD1. The germline V gene encodes CDR1 MGHDK and CDR2 SYGVNS. Trimming at V came to 6 bases and at J to 7 bases, leaving 4 bases not matched to a gene. The CDR3 consists of 12 residues. The CDR3 region is CASRLGQGEAFF. CDR3 nucleotide sequence: TGTGCCAGCAGACTCGGACAGGGTGAAGCTTTCTTT.

This clone was counted once. V gene TRBV27 combines with J gene TRBJ1-4; D ambiguous. This CDR3 contains 15 residues. V was trimmed by 3 bases and J by 8 bases, leaving 16 bases between them. The germline CDR1 and CDR2 sequences are MNHEY and SMNVEV (reference sequence). The CDR3 bases are TGTGCCAGCAGTTTCGGAGGGATGCATAGGGAAAAACTGTTTTTT. Translating it yields CASSFGGMHREKLFF.

The rearrangement links TRBV7-9 to TRBJ2-3; the D is unclear. Trimming left V 4 bases short and J 4 bases short, with 9 bases between. Germline CDR1 is SEHNR and CDR2 is FQNEAQ (reference sequence). The CDR3 is 13 amino acids. The CDR3 reads CASSSAGADTQYF. CDR3 bases: TGTGCCAGCAGCTCGGCAGGCGCAGATACGCAGTATTTT.

J is TRBJ2-2 and V is TRBV9; 8 bases are a match to TRBD1. After removal of 4 bases from V and 0 bases from J, the junction contained 11 bases not matched to a gene. The CDR3 length is 18 residues. Germline CDR1 reads SGDLS; CDR2 reads YYNGEE. The CDR3 DNA is TGTGCCAGCAGCCCACGGACAGGGACGTCCGCGAACACCGGGGAGCTGTTTTTT. This codes for CASSPRTGTSANTGELFF. Filled out from reference TRBV9 and TRBJ2-2, the complete variable domain reads DSGVTQTPKHLITATGQRVTLRCSPRSGDLSVYWYQQSLDQGLQFLIQYYNGEERAKGNILERFSAQQFPDLHSELNLSSLELGDSALYFCASSPRTGTSANTGELFFGEGSRLTVL.

The chain employs TRBV27 and TRBJ2-7; 8 bases agree with TRBD2. V trimming: 6 bases; J trimming: 5 bases; junction bases outside the gene matches: 12. CDR1 is MNHEY and CDR2 is SMNVEV in the germline V gene (reference sequence). The CDR3 length is 15 residues. CDR3 nucleotides: TGTGCCAGCAGAACTGGGACCGGGACTAGTGACGAGCAGTACTTC. Protein: CASRTGTGTSDEQYF.

The chain uses TRBV2 and TRBJ2-7; TRBD1 matches 7 bases. CDR3 length: 16 residues. Germline V gene sequence: CDR1 SNHLY, CDR2 FYNNEI. J was trimmed by 3 bases and V by 1 base; bases with no gene match: 9. DNA for the CDR3: TGTGCCAGCAGTGAAGGTCCTACAGGGGTACTCTACGAGCAGTACTTC. It is translated as CASSEGPTGVLYEQYF.

This chain joins TRBV9 and TRBJ2-5, with D possibly matching TRBD2 (5 bases). V was pared by 0 bases and J by 0 bases, with 9 bases between. The CDR3 length is 15 residues. From germline, CDR1 is SGDLS and CDR2 YYNGEE. The CDR3 coding sequence is TGTGCCAGCAGCGTAGGGGTCGGGGACCAAGAGACCCAGTACTTC. Translating gives CASSVGVGDQETQYF.

V and J are TRBV29-1 and TRBJ1-1, with 9 bases that match TRBD1. The CDR3 has 13 amino acids. V shed 7 bases and J 4 bases; nucleotides not matched to a gene: 7. Looked up from germline, CDR1 is SQVTM and CDR2 is ANQGSEA. CDR3 in amino acids: CSARTGAGTEAFF. CDR3 coding DNA: TGCAGCGCCAGGACAGGGGCTGGCACTGAAGCTTTCTTT.

This clone came up a few times. This chain joins TRBV30 and TRBJ1-1, with D possibly TRBD1 on 6 matching bases. The germline CDR1 and CDR2 sequences are GTSNPN and SVGIG (reference sequence). CDR3 length: 13 residues. V shed 0 bases and J shed 6 bases, with 11 bases lying between them. The CDR3 here is CAWSVRGIAEAFF. In DNA, the CDR3 is TGTGCCTGGAGTGTGAGGGGGATCGCTGAAGCTTTCTTT. Filled out from reference TRBV30 and TRBJ1-1, the complete variable domain reads SQTIHQWPATLVQPVGSPLSLECTVEGTSNPNLYWYRQAAGRGLQLLFYSVGIGQISSEVPQNLSASRPQDRQFILSSKKLLLSDSGFYLCAWSVRGIAEAFFGQGTRLTVV.

The rearrangement joins TRBV19 to TRBJ2-1; TRBD2 aligns across 10 bases. The ends lost 3 bases at V and 8 bases at J; junction bases unmatched: 16. CDR3 length equals 18 residues. Germline CDR1 and CDR2: LNHDA and SQIVND (reference sequence). The CDR3 region is CASSIGGPSGGILDEQFF. The CDR3 DNA sequence: TGTGCCAGTAGTATTGGGGGTCCTAGCGGGGGCATATTGGATGAGCAGTTCTTC.

The chain has TRBV6-6 and TRBJ2-1, with TRBD1 identical over 7 bases. V shed 6 bases and J 7 bases; nucleotides not matched to a gene: 12. Per germline, CDR1 MNHNY and CDR2 SVGAGI (reference sequence). This CDR3 has 15 residues. The CDR3 sequence: CASSPERGRANEQFF. DNA for the CDR3: TGTGCCAGCAGCCCCGAGAGGGGGCGCGCAAATGAGCAGTTCTTC.

The chain is built from TRBV5-1 and TRBJ1-6; the D is unclear. The V and J ends lost 3 bases and 10 bases respectively, with 17 bases between them. CDR1 is SGHRS, CDR2 YFSETQ, per germline. There are 15 residues in the CDR3. CDR3: CASSSSQEVGSPLHF. CDR3 nucleotides: TGCGCCAGCAGCTCTAGCCAGGAGGTGGGCTCACCCCTCCACTTT. The complete variable domain, with remaining parts taken from reference TRBV5-1 and TRBJ1-6, reads KAGVTQTPRYLIKTRGQQVTLSCSPISGHRSVSWYQQTPGQGLQFLFEYFSETQRNKGNFPGRFSGRQFSNSRSEMNVSTLELGDSALYLCASSSSQEVGSPLHFGNGTRLTVT.

The chain recombines TRBV29-1 with TRBJ1-1; D unclear. In germline, CDR1 is SQVTM, CDR2 ANQGSEA. The CDR3 is 10 amino acids. V lost 7 bases to trimming and J lost 1 base, with 4 bases between them. The CDR3 nucleotides read TGCAGCGGAGGGAACACTGAAGCTTTCTTT. It specifies CSGGNTEAFF. Combining the CDR3 with reference TRBV29-1 and TRBJ1-1 gives the whole variable domain SAVISQKPSRDICQRGTSLTIQCQVDSQVTMMFWYRQQPGQSLTLIATANQGSEATYESGFVIDKFPISRPNLTFSTLTVSNMSPEDSSIYLCSGGNTEAFFGQGTRLTVV.

The chain uses TRBV18 and TRBJ2-7; 8 bases map to TRBD2. The CDR3 has 17 residues. The germline V gene encodes CDR1 KGHSH and CDR2 LQKENI. The J segment lost 7 bases and the V segment lost 3 bases, leaving 17 bases of the junction unmatched. This CDR3 reads CASSPPPKRGTSGEQYF. In nucleotides, the CDR3 is TGTGCCAGCTCACCCCCTCCAAAGCGGGGGACGTCTGGGGAGCAGTACTTC.

V gene TRBV9 combines with J gene TRBJ2-2, with TRBD1 matching over 7 bases. CDR1 is SGDLS, CDR2 YYNGEE, per germline. The CDR3 is made up of 15 amino acids. The ends lost 2 bases at V and 3 bases at J; junction bases unmatched: 4. The CDR3 coding sequence is TGTGCCAGCAGCGTTGGGACAGAGTACACCGGGGAGCTGTTTTTT. Protein product: CASSVGTEYTGELFF.

The V and J genes are TRBV11-3 and TRBJ2-3, with a possible D match to TRBD2 (5 bases). This CDR3 is 15 amino acids long. Trimming removed 1 base at V and 6 bases at J, with 14 bases between. Germline assignment: CDR1 SGHNT and CDR2 YENEEA. The CDR3 region has the DNA TGTGCCAGCAGCTTAGGAGGGCACGTCGCGGATACGCAGTATTTT. As protein: CASSLGGHVADTQYF.